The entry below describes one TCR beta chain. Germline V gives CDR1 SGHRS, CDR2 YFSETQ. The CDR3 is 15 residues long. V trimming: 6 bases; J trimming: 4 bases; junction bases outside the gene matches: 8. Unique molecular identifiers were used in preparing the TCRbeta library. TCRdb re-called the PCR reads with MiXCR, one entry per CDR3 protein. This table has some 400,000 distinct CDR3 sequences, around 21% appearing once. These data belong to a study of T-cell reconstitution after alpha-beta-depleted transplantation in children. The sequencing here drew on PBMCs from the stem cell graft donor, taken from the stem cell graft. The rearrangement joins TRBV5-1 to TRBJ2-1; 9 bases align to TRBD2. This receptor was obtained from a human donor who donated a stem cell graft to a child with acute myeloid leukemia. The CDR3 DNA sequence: TGCGCCAGCACCATCTCAGCGGGAGGATACAATGAGCAGTTCTTC. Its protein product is CASTISAGGYNEQFF.